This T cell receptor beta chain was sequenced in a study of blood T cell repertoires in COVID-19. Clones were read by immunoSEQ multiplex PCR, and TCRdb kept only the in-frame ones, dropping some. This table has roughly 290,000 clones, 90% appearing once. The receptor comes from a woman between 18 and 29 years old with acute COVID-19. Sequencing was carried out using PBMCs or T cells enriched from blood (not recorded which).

In DNA, the CDR3 is TGTGCCAGCAGCTCCGAGGTGTACAGGCTAGCGGGAGGGCGGGGCCTGGAGCAGTACTTC. Its translation is CASSSEVYRLAGGRGLEQYF. V gene TRBV6-6 combines with J gene TRBJ2-7, with 12 bases that match TRBD2. The CDR3 runs 20 residues. Germline V lookup: CDR1 MNHNY, CDR2 SVGAGI (reference sequence). Losses at the gene ends were 6 bases for V and 7 bases for J; bases not matched to a gene: 25.